These T cell receptor beta chains were read from a single sample in a study of blood T cell repertoires in COVID-19. Generated by immunoSEQ multiplex PCR, the TCRdb table keeps only in-frame clones and is missing some. The sample gives tens of thousands of clones, roughly 73% of which show up once; around 60% is in the top ten. The sample consisted of peripheral blood. The receptor set was obtained from a man at least 80 years old with acute or convalescent COVID-19. The CDR3 runs from the conserved cysteine through the conserved F or W. The D gene is left open where the match is weak. Where a row states a size, it is once, few, many or the class of an expanded clone; other rows omit it.

size	D	V	J	DNA	CDR3
NA	TRBD1	TRBV4-2	TRBJ2-7	TGTGCCAGCAGCCAAGCCCCGAGGCGGACAGGGGGGTCCTACGAGCAGTACTTC	CASSQAPRRTGGSYEQYF
NA	TRBD1	TRBV7-9	TRBJ1-5	TGTGCCAGCAGCCCGGGGACAGGGAAAGGTCAGCCCCAGCATTTT	CASSPGTGKGQPQHF
NA	TRBD1	TRBV30	TRBJ1-1	TGTGCCTGGGGCGGGACAGGTAACACTGAAGCTTTCTTT	CAWGGTGNTEAFF
NA	NA	TRBV6-5	TRBJ2-3	TGTGCCAGCAACCCAAGAGTTAGCACAGATACGCAGTATTTT	CASNPRVSTDTQYF
few	TRBD1	TRBV5-6	TRBJ2-4	TGTGCCAGCAGCTACGACAGGGCTCAAAACATTCAGTACTTC	CASSYDRAQNIQYF
NA	NA	TRBV11-2	TRBJ1-1	TGTGCCAGCAGCCCCCCCCCGTACACTGAAGCTTTCTTT	CASSPPPYTEAFF
NA	TRBD2	TRBV2	TRBJ2-1	TGTGCCAGCAGTGACGTAGCGGGCTCGGATGAGCAGTTCTTC	CASSDVAGSDEQFF
few	NA	TRBV3-1/TRBV3-2	TRBJ2-5	TGTGCCAGCAGCCCCGGGGAGCGGGTCCAAGAGACCCAGTACTTC	CASSPGERVQETQYF
NA	TRBD1	TRBV30	TRBJ1-2	TGTGCCTGGAGCCCTCGGGACAGGGTTGACTATGGCTACACCTTC	CAWSPRDRVDYGYTF
NA	TRBD2	TRBV5-4	TRBJ2-1	TGTGCCAGCAGTCCAGGAGGCGGGAGGTCCCGGAGCAATGAGCAGTTCTTC	CASSPGGGRSRSNEQFF
NA	NA	TRBV2	TRBJ2-7	TGTGCCAGCATTACAGGGAGAAGGGAGCAGTACTTC	CASITGRREQYF
NA	NA	TRBV6-5	TRBJ2-1	TGTGCCAGCAGTTCCCCCGGGACTTCGATTTACAATGAGCAGTTCTTC	CASSSPGTSIYNEQFF
NA	NA	TRBV7-8	TRBJ1-5	TGTGCCAGCAGCTTAGCAGGGGTCACGGCGCCCCAGCATTTT	CASSLAGVTAPQHF
NA	TRBD2	TRBV4-1	TRBJ2-3	TGCGCCAGCAGCCAAGCGGTCGGAGGAGCGGGAGGATACACAGATACGCAGTATTTT	CASSQAVGGAGGYTDTQYF
NA	TRBD2	TRBV3-1/TRBV3-2	TRBJ2-3	TGTGCCAGCTCCCAAGCGGGAGCCAGCACAGATACGCAGTATTTT	CASSQAGASTDTQYF
few	NA	TRBV5-1	TRBJ1-1	TGCGCCAGCAGCTTGAATACAGGCAACACTGAAGCTTTCTTT	CASSLNTGNTEAFF
NA	NA	TRBV7-8	TRBJ2-7	TGTGCCAGCAGCTCCCCGAACGGGAACTACGAGCAGTACTTC	CASSSPNGNYEQYF
NA	TRBD2	TRBV2	TRBJ2-3	TGTGCCAGTTGGGGGGCTAGCGGGACAGATACGCAGTATTTT	CASWGASGTDTQYF
NA	NA	TRBV28	TRBJ1-1	TGTGCCAGCAGCCTCTTAGTCACTGAAGCTTTCTTT	CASSLLVTEAFF
NA	TRBD1	TRBV28	TRBJ1-2	TGTGCCAGCAGTTTGGTGACAGGGGCGGGCGGCTACACCTTC	CASSLVTGAGGYTF
few	TRBD1	TRBV9	TRBJ1-2	TGTGCCAGCAGCCCTAGCGACAGGGGGCTTGGCTACACCTTC	CASSPSDRGLGYTF
NA	NA	TRBV18	TRBJ2-5	TGTGCCAGCTCACCACCATGGGCTAGCGAGACCCAGTACTTC	CASSPPWASETQYF